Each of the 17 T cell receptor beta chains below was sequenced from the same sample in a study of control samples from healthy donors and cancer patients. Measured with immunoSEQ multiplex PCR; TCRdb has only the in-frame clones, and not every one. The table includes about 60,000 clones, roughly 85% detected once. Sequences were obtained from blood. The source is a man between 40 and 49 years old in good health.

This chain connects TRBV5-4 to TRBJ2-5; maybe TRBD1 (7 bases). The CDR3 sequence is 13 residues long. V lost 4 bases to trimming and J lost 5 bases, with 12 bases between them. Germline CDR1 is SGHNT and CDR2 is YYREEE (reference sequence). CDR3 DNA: TGTGCCAGCAGCGAGGGGGCGGGGGAGACCCAGTACTTC. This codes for CASSEGAGETQYF.

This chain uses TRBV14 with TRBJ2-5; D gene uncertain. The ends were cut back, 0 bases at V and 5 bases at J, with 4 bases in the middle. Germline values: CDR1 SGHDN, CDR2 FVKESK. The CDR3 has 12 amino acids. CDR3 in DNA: TGTGCCAGCAGCCAAGAGGGGGAGACCCAGTACTTC. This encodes CASSQEGETQYF.

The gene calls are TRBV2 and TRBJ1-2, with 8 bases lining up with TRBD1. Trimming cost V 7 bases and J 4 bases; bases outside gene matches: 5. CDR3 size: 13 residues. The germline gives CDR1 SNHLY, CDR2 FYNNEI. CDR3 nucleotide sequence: TGTGCCAGCACCCGGACAGGGAGCTATGGCTACACCTTC. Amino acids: CASTRTGSYGYTF.

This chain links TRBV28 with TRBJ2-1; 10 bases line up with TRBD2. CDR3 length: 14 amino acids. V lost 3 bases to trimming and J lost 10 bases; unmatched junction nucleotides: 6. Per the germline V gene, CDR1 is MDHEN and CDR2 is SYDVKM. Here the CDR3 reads CASSFPIAGGEQFF. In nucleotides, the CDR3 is TGTGCCAGCAGTTTTCCAATAGCGGGAGGCGAGCAGTTCTTC.

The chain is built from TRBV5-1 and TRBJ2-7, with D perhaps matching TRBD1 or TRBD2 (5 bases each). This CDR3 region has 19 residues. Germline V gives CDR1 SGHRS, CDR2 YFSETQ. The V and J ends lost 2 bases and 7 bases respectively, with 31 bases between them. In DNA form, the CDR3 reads TGCGCCAGCAGCTTAGACCCGACCCCACGGGACGGAGTTCGGAATGAGCAGTACTTC. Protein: CASSLDPTPRDGVRNEQYF.

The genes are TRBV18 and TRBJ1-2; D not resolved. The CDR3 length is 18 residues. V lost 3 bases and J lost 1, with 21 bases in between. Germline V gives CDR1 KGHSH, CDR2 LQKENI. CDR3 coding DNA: TGTGCCAGCTCACCCTCGGTGGGTTCTGGCACCCGTAACTATGGCTACACCTTC. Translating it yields CASSPSVGSGTRNYGYTF. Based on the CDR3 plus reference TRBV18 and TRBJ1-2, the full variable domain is NAGVMQNPRHLVRRRGQEARLRCSPMKGHSHVYWYRQLPEEGLKFMVYLQKENIIDESGMPKERFSAEFPKEGPSILRIQQVVRGDSAAYFCASSPSVGSGTRNYGYTFGSGTRLTVV.

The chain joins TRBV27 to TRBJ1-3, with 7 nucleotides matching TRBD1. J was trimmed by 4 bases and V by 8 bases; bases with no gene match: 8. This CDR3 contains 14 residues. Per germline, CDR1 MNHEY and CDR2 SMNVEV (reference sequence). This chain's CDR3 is CASHRAGQGNTIYF. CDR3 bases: TGTGCCAGCCACCGCGCGGGACAGGGAAACACCATATATTTT.

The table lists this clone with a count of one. The CDR3 spells CASSLEGPYSNQPQHF. CDR3 DNA sequence: TGTGCCAGCAGTTTAGAGGGCCCGTATAGCAATCAGCCCCAGCATTTT. The chain is built from TRBV28 and TRBJ1-5; D is unclear. The CDR3 runs 16 residues. V lost 2 bases and J lost 0, with 11 bases in between. The germline gives CDR1 MDHEN, CDR2 SYDVKM.

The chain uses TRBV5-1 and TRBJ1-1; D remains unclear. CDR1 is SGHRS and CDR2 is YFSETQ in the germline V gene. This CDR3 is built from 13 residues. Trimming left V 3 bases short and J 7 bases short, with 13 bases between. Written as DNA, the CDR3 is TGCGCCAGCAGCTGGTCCGGGCAGGATGAAGCTTTCTTT. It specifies CASSWSGQDEAFF.

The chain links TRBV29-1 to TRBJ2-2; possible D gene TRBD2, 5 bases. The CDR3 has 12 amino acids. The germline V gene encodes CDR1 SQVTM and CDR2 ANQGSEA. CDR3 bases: TGCACTTTACGGGGTCCCACCGGGGAGCTGTTTTTT. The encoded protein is CTLRGPTGELFF.

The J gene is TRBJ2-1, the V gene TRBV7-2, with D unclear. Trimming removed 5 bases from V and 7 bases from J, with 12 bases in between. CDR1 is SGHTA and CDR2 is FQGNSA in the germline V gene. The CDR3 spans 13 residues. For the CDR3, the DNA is TGTGCCAGCAGCCCCAGTCCGAATAATGAGCAGTTCTTC. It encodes CASSPSPNNEQFF.

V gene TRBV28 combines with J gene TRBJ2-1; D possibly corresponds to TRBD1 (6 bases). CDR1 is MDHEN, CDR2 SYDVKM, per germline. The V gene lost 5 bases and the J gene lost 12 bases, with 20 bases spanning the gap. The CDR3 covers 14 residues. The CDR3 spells CASSTLTRLQGQFF. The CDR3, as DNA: TGTGCCAGCAGTACATTGACGAGATTACAGGGGCAGTTCTTC.

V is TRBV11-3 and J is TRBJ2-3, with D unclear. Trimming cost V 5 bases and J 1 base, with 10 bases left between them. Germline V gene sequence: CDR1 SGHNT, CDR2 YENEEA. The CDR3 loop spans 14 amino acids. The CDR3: CASSPLGRTDTQYF. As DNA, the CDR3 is TGTGCCAGCAGCCCGCTAGGACGCACAGATACGCAGTATTTT.

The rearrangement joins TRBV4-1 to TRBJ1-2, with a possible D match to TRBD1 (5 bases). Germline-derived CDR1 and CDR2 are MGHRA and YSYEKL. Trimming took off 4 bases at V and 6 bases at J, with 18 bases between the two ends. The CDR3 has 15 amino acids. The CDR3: CASSPMVRQGDGYTF. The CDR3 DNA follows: TGCGCCAGCAGCCCCATGGTGAGGCAGGGCGATGGCTACACCTTC.

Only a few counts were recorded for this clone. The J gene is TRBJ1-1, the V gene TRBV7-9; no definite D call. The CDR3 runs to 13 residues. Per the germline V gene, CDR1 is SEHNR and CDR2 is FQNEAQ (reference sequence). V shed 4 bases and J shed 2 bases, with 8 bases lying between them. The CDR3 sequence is CASSSSANTEAFF. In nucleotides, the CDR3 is TGTGCCAGCAGCTCCTCAGCCAACACTGAAGCTTTCTTT.

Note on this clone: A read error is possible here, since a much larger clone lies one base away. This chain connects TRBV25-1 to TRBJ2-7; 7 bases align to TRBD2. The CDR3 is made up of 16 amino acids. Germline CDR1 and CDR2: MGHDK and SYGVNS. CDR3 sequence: CGSSETMVGGTYEQYF. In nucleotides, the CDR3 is TGTGGCAGCAGTGAAACAATGGTGGGAGGGACCTACGAGCAGTACTTC.

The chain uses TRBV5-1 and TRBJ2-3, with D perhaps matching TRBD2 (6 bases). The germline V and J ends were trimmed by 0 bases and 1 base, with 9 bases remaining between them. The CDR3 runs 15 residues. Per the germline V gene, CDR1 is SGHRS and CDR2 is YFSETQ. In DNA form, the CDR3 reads TGCGCCAGCAGCTTGGGCGGGACTCGCACAGATACGCAGTATTTT. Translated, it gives CASSLGGTRTDTQYF.